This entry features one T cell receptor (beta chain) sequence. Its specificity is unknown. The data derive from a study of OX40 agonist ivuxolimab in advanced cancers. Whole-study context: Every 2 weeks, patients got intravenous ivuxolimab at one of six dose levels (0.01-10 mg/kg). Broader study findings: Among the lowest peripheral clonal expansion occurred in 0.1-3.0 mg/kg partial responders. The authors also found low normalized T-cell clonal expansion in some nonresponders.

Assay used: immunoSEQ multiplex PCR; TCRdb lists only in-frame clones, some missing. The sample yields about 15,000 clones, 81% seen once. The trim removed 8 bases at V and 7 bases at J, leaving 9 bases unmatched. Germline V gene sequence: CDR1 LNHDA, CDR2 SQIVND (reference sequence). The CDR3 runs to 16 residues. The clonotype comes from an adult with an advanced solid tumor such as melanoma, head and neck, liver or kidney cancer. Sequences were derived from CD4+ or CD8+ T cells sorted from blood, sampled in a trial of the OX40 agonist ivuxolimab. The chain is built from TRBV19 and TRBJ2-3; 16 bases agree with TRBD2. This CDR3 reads CASRGTSGRDWHTQYF. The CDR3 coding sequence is TGTGCCAGTCGGGGGACTAGCGGGAGGGATTGGCATACGCAGTATTTT.